These 32 T cell receptor beta chains came from one sample sequenced in a study of post-analysis software for immune sequencing data. Study conclusions and caveats: The study found TRBV5-6, TRBV5-1 and TRBV20-1 among about 5 TRBV segments more frequent in patients than controls.

No antigen has been assigned to these receptors. cDNA libraries for TCR beta contained unique molecular identifiers. TCRdb reprocessed the PCR reads with MiXCR, giving one entry per CDR3 protein. The sample shows 750,000 to 950,000 distinct CDR3 sequences, 40% to 55% of them seen only once. Sequenced: blood. Receptor source: a girl aged 10 to 17 with multiple sclerosis.

This chain joins TRBV2 and TRBJ2-1, with TRBD1 matching 7 bases. Germline trimming cut 11 bases from V and 4 bases from J; bases unmatched to any gene: 5. Germline CDR1 is SNHLY and CDR2 is FYNNEI. This CDR3 comprises 12 residues. CDR3 sequence: CAGQGVYNEQFF. The CDR3 nucleotides are TGTGCCGGCCAGGGGGTGTACAATGAGCAGTTCTTC.

This clonotype was counted only a few times. The V call is TRBV6-1, the J call TRBJ2-1; D gene ambiguous. The V gene's germline CDR1 is MNHNS and CDR2 SASEGT. The germline V and J ends were trimmed by 7 bases and 0 bases, with 10 bases remaining between them. CDR3 length: 14 residues. The CDR3 sequence is CASTSLVSYNEQFF. The DNA for the CDR3 is TGTGCCAGCACTTCTCTCGTCTCCTACAATGAGCAGTTCTTC.

This chain uses TRBV11-2 with TRBJ2-5, with 16 bases that match TRBD2. Germline CDR1 reads SGHAT; CDR2 reads FQNNGV. This CDR3 spans 16 amino acids. Trimming took 5 bases from V and 5 from J; bases not matched to a gene: 5. This CDR3 reads CASSTGTSGRVETQYF. The CDR3 region has the DNA TGTGCCAGCAGCACCGGGACTAGCGGGAGGGTGGAGACCCAGTACTTC.

This chain uses TRBV11-2 with TRBJ2-3; TRBD2 matches at 8 bases. V trimming: 2 bases; J trimming: 3 bases; junction bases outside the gene matches: 7. CDR1 is SGHAT, CDR2 FQNNGV, per germline. This CDR3 is 16 amino acids long. The CDR3 spells CASSLPAGVGTDTQYF. The CDR3, as DNA: TGTGCCAGCAGCTTACCAGCGGGAGTAGGGACAGATACGCAGTATTTT. Drawing the rest from reference TRBV11-2 and TRBJ2-3, the complete variable domain is EAGVAQSPRYKIIEKRQSVAFWCNPISGHATLYWYQQILGQGPKLLIQFQNNGVVDDSQLPKDRFSAERLKGVDSTLKIQPAKLEDSAVYLCASSLPAGVGTDTQYFGPGTRLTVL.

This clonotype has just a few counts. The chain is built from TRBV4-1 and TRBJ2-5; D is undetermined. V was cut by 1 base and J by 2 bases, with 5 bases left in between. This CDR3 is 13 amino acids long. Germline values: CDR1 MGHRA, CDR2 YSYEKL. The CDR3 protein is CASSQVEQETQYF. The CDR3 region has the DNA TGCGCCAGCAGCCAAGTCGAGCAAGAGACCCAGTACTTC.

The chain employs TRBV7-2 and TRBJ2-7, with D perhaps matching TRBD1 (5 bases). Trimming left V 1 base short and J 2 bases short, with 9 bases between. CDR1 and CDR2 (germline): SGHTA, FQGNSA. This CDR3 has 14 amino acids. CDR3 nucleotides: TGTGCCAGCAGCTTAGAGGCAGGGACCTACGAGCAGTACTTC. Amino acids: CASSLEAGTYEQYF. Drawing the rest from reference TRBV7-2 and TRBJ2-7, the complete variable domain is GAGVSQSPSNKVTEKGKDVELRCDPISGHTALYWYRQSLGQGLEFLIYFQGNSAPDKSGLPSDRFSAERTGGSVSTLTIQRTQQEDSAVYLCASSLEAGTYEQYFGPGTRLTVT.

The chain recombines TRBV5-1 with TRBJ2-3, with 7 bases identical to TRBD1. The CDR3 runs to 15 residues. The germline CDR1 and CDR2 sequences are SGHRS and YFSETQ. Trimming took 3 bases from V and 4 from J; bases not matched to a gene: 8. The DNA for the CDR3 is TGCGCCAGCAGCTCCGACTCACAGGGGTCAGATACGCAGTATTTT. This codes for CASSSDSQGSDTQYF.

The V gene is TRBV28, the J gene TRBJ2-7; TRBD1 matches 9 bases. The CDR3 totals 16 residues. Germline trimming cut 6 bases from V and 3 bases from J; bases unmatched to any gene: 12. CDR1 and CDR2 from the germline V gene are MDHEN and SYDVKM. CDR3 DNA sequence: TGTGCCAGCAGAGGAAACAGGGGGCGCGGGGGCTACGAGCAGTACTTC. Its translation: CASRGNRGRGGYEQYF.

The count of this clonotype is one. The genes are TRBV10-3 and TRBJ1-2; D not certain. The CDR3 consists of 15 residues. V was shortened by 3 bases and J by 3 bases, with 14 bases between the two germline ends. Germline CDR1 reads ENHRY; CDR2 reads SYGVKD. DNA of the CDR3: TGTGCCATCAGTGATCCCCGGGGTTCGGACTATGGCTACACCTTC. Its translation: CAISDPRGSDYGYTF.

This chain links TRBV5-1 with TRBJ1-2, with 9 positions matching TRBD1. The CDR3 sequence is 16 residues long. CDR1 and CDR2 (germline): SGHRS, YFSETQ. V shed 2 bases and J 1 base; nucleotides not matched to a gene: 6. CDR3 residues: CASSLQGASFNYGYTF. CDR3 DNA: TGCGCCAGCAGCTTACAGGGGGCTAGTTTTAACTATGGCTACACCTTC.

J is TRBJ2-1 and V is TRBV29-1; 12 bases agree with TRBD2. V lost 4 bases, J lost 10 bases, and 5 bases stayed unmatched. There are 13 residues in the CDR3. Per germline, CDR1 SQVTM and CDR2 ANQGSEA. The CDR3 sequence is CSVALAGGREQFF. DNA for the CDR3: TGCAGCGTTGCACTAGCGGGAGGCCGCGAGCAGTTCTTC.

CDR3: CASSKAVHNEQFF. The CDR3 bases are TGTGCCAGCAGCAAGGCGGTCCACAATGAGCAGTTCTTC. J is TRBJ2-1 and V is TRBV9, with no clear D. The germline V and J ends were trimmed by 4 bases and 5 bases, with 10 bases remaining between them. The CDR3 spans 13 residues. CDR1 SGDLS and CDR2 YYNGEE come from the germline V gene.

This clonotype was counted between two and nine times. The chain's CDR3 is CASSSPRTDTQYF. The CDR3 nucleotides are TGTGCCAGCAGTTCTCCACGGACAGATACGCAGTATTTT. The chain has TRBV28 and TRBJ2-3, with no clear D. The length of the CDR3 is 13 residues. Trimming shortened V by 4 bases and J by 3 bases, and 8 bases separated the two germline ends. Germline V gene lookup returns CDR1 MDHEN and CDR2 SYDVKM.

This clonotype was seen a handful of times. The chain has TRBV27 and TRBJ1-1; D is undetermined. There are 14 residues in the CDR3. Trimming pared 0 bases from V and 4 bases from J, leaving 9 bases between. Germline V gives CDR1 MNHEY, CDR2 SMNVEV (reference sequence). As DNA, the CDR3 is TGTGCCAGCAGTTTATCTCCCTGGGGCACTGAAGCTTTCTTT. Its protein product is CASSLSPWGTEAFF.

The rearrangement links TRBV28 to TRBJ2-1; no clear D gene. CDR3 length equals 14 residues. Germline lookup yields CDR1 MDHEN and CDR2 SYDVKM. Trimming cost V 8 bases and J 0 bases, with 11 bases left between them. The CDR3 loop reads CASAPLSSYNEQFF. DNA of the CDR3: TGTGCCAGCGCTCCTTTAAGCTCCTACAATGAGCAGTTCTTC.

V gene TRBV9 combines with J gene TRBJ2-7; D unresolved. The CDR3 loop spans 14 amino acids. In germline, CDR1 is SGDLS, CDR2 YYNGEE. The ends were cut back, 0 bases at V and 2 bases at J, with 9 bases in the middle. CDR3 sequence reads: CASSVGVEPYEQYF. DNA of the CDR3: TGTGCCAGCAGCGTAGGGGTAGAGCCCTACGAGCAGTACTTC.

This chain uses TRBV20-1 with TRBJ2-1; a weak D match, TRBD2 (6 bases). This CDR3 is built from 12 residues. CDR1 and CDR2 (germline): DFQATT, SNEGSKA (reference sequence). Trimming pared 5 bases from V and 9 bases from J, leaving 14 bases between. CDR3 amino acids: CSARKGGAEQFF. The CDR3 coding sequence is TGCAGTGCTCGAAAGGGCGGGGCTGAGCAGTTCTTC.

The chain is built from TRBV3-1 and TRBJ2-7; D is perhaps TRBD2 (6 bases). CDR3 size: 17 residues. Trimming shortened V by 4 bases and J by 5 bases, and 24 bases separated the two germline ends. Germline CDR1 and CDR2: LGHDT and YNNKEL (reference sequence). The CDR3 sequence: CASSPGVNGRSGHEQYF. The CDR3 coding sequence is TGTGCCAGCAGCCCAGGAGTCAACGGGAGATCCGGGCACGAGCAGTACTTC.

The J gene is TRBJ2-5, the V gene TRBV10-3; TRBD1 matches at 7 bases. With V trimmed by 4 bases and J by 3 bases, 2 bases remained unmatched. This CDR3 region has 13 residues. The germline V gene encodes CDR1 ENHRY and CDR2 SYGVKD. As DNA, the CDR3 is TGTGCCATCAGTGGACAGGGCGAAGAGACCCAGTACTTC. Translating gives CAISGQGEETQYF.

The gene calls are TRBV21-1 and TRBJ1-1; the table's D call, TRBD1, was not checked against the DNA. TRBV21-1 is marked as a pseudogene. This CDR3 has 16 amino acids. The CDR3 loop is CASSKVRVIRDTEAFF. CDR3 bases: TGTGCCAGCAGCAAGGTCAGGGTTATAAGGGACACTGAAGCTTTCTTT.

The J gene is TRBJ2-7, the V gene TRBV7-9, with D uncertain. Germline assignment: CDR1 SEHNR and CDR2 FQNEAQ (reference sequence). The V and J ends lost 5 bases and 4 bases respectively, with 15 bases between them. The CDR3 is made up of 14 amino acids. Written as DNA, the CDR3 is TGTGCCAGCAGCCTCGGCCTAATCCCTTACGAGCAGTACTTC. Translated, it gives CASSLGLIPYEQYF.

This clonotype came up a few times. This rearrangement joins TRBV20-1 to TRBJ2-6, with 11 bases identical to TRBD1. The CDR3 length is 17 residues. The germline V gene encodes CDR1 DFQATT and CDR2 SNEGSKA (reference sequence). The V segment lost 3 bases and the J segment 1 base; nucleotides outside the gene matches: 5. CDR3 sequence: CSARSGTGGSGANVLTF. The DNA of the CDR3 is TGCAGTGCTAGGTCTGGGACAGGGGGGTCTGGGGCCAACGTCCTGACTTTC.

This clonotype has a handful of counts. The J gene is TRBJ2-5, the V gene TRBV6-2 or TRBV6-3; D is ambiguous. Trimming cost V 6 bases and J 5 bases, with 10 bases left between them. This CDR3 has 12 residues. In germline, CDR1 is MNHEY, CDR2 SVGEGT. The CDR3 loop is CASSRTMETQYF. CDR3 DNA: TGTGCCAGCAGCCGAACCATGGAGACCCAGTACTTC.

The V call is TRBV10-3, the J call TRBJ2-5; perhaps TRBD2 as D (6 bases). CDR1 and CDR2 from the germline V gene are ENHRY and SYGVKD. The CDR3 length is 13 residues. The germline V and J ends were trimmed by 8 bases and 5 bases, with 15 bases remaining between them. The CDR3 loop is CAIGRTIWETQYF. CDR3 nucleotides: TGTGCCATCGGTAGGACTATCTGGGAGACCCAGTACTTC.

J is TRBJ2-3 and V is TRBV5-5; D not certain. Per the germline V gene, CDR1 is SGHKS and CDR2 is YYEKEE (reference sequence). Trimming took 1 base from V and 1 from J, leaving 7 bases between them. There are 14 residues in the CDR3. The CDR3 region is CASSLYEGTDTQYF. The CDR3, as DNA: TGTGCCAGCAGCTTGTATGAGGGCACAGATACGCAGTATTTT. Complete variable domain (other parts from reference TRBV5-5 and TRBJ2-3): DAGVTQSPTHLIKTRGQQVTLRCSPISGHKSVSWYQQVLGQGPQFIFQYYEKEERGRGNFPDRFSARQFPNYSSELNVNALLLGDSALYLCASSLYEGTDTQYFGPGTRLTVL.

The rearrangement uses TRBV20-1 and TRBJ2-3, with D possibly matching TRBD1 (6 bases). Germline assignment: CDR1 DFQATT and CDR2 SNEGSKA (reference sequence). V lost 4 bases and J lost 2, with 10 bases in between. The CDR3 is made up of 13 amino acids. The DNA of the CDR3 is TGCAGTGCTACACGACAGGCCACAGATACGCAGTATTTT. This gives the protein CSATRQATDTQYF.

V is TRBV12-3 or TRBV12-4 and J is TRBJ2-3, with TRBD2 identical over 8 bases. The V gene end was trimmed by 2 bases and the J gene end by 5 bases; junction bases not matched to a gene: 3. The CDR3 extends over 14 amino acids. The CDR3 region is CASSLSSGRDTQYF. DNA for the CDR3: TGTGCCAGCAGTTTATCCAGCGGGAGAGATACGCAGTATTTT.

This sequence joins TRBV28 and TRBJ1-5; no definite D call. The CDR3 runs to 12 residues. The germline V gene encodes CDR1 MDHEN and CDR2 SYDVKM. Trimming shortened V by 5 bases and J by 6 bases, and 8 bases separated the two germline ends. As DNA, the CDR3 is TGTGCCAGCAGTCAAGACGGTCAGCCCCAGCATTTT. Amino acids: CASSQDGQPQHF.

This clonotype was observed a few times. The rearrangement joins TRBV7-6 to TRBJ2-7; TRBD2 matches at 12 bases. The ends lost 5 bases at V and 2 bases at J; junction bases unmatched: 13. The CDR3 length is 18 residues. The germline gives CDR1 SGHVS, CDR2 FNYEAQ. CDR3 sequence: CASSPRTDGTSGPYEQYF. In DNA form, the CDR3 reads TGTGCCAGCAGCCCAAGGACAGACGGGACTAGCGGGCCCTACGAGCAGTACTTC.

This clonotype was detected only once. CDR3: CASSLRTETNEKLFF. CDR3 bases: TGTGCCAGCAGCCTCCGGACAGAAACTAATGAAAAACTGTTTTTT. V gene TRBV6-5 combines with J gene TRBJ1-4, with TRBD1 as a possible D gene (6 bases). This CDR3 contains 15 residues. V was cut by 6 bases and J by 1 base, with 12 bases left in between. Germline lookup yields CDR1 MNHEY and CDR2 SVGAGI.

This clonotype was observed a few times. The chain links TRBV12-5 to TRBJ1-5, with D tentatively TRBD1 (5 bases). Germline V gene lookup returns CDR1 LGHNT and CDR2 FRNRAP. This CDR3 has 18 amino acids. V dropped 1 base and J dropped 1 base, with 17 bases sitting between them. For the CDR3, the DNA is TGTGCTAGTGGTTTGGGGAGTGGCGAGACAGTCAGCAATCAGCCCCAGCATTTT. Its translation: CASGLGSGETVSNQPQHF.

The chain carries TRBV7-2 and TRBJ2-7; the D gene is possibly TRBD1 (6 bases). This CDR3 region has 15 residues. V was pared by 5 bases and J by 0 bases, with 14 bases between. CDR1 and CDR2 from the germline V gene are SGHTA and FQGNSA. The CDR3 protein is CASSVTGSRSYEQYF. The CDR3 DNA reads as TGTGCCAGCAGCGTTACAGGGTCTCGCTCCTACGAGCAGTACTTC.